This TCR beta chain was retrieved from a study of blood T cell repertoires in COVID-19. Study-wide context: Donors in Cohort 3 who had recovered were those with two negative PCRs, healthcare professional clearance, or resolution of their symptoms.

As for this clone: Other DNA sequences in the sample encode the same CDR3.

CDR3 size: 12 residues. The germline gives CDR1 LNHNV, CDR2 YYDKDF (reference sequence). Unmatched junction bases numbered 0, after V lost 3 bases and J lost 5 bases. This study enrolled people aged 18 to 89 from approximately 25 US geographic areas. Under the authors' procedure: Nucleated cell counts were estimated from reference gene primer amplification. The data were produced by immunoSEQ multiplex PCR, yet TCRdb's version contains in-frame clones alone and is incomplete. That table supplies the V and J calls and clone size; D and trimming were determined from the DNA. The data hold some 200,000 clones, with about nine tenths observed a single time.

Specimen: PBMCs or T cells enriched from blood (not recorded which). The receptor comes from a man younger than 40 in a cohort exposed to, infected with or recovered from COVID-19 (not recorded which). The V call is TRBV15, the J call TRBJ1-2; 7 bases align to TRBD1. CDR3 loop: CATSRTGYGYTF. For the CDR3, the DNA is TGTGCCACCAGCAGGACAGGGTATGGCTACACCTTC.